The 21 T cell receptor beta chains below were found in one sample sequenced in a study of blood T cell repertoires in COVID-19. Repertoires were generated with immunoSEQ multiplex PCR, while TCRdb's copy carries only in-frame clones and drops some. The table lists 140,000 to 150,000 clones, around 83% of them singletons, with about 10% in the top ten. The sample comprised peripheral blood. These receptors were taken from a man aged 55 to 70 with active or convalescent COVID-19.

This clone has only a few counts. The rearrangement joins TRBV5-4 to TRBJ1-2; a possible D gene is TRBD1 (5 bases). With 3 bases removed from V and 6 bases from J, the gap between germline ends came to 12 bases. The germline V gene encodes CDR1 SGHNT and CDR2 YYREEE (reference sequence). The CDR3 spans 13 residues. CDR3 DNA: TGTGCCAGCAGCTCCGGGACTCCTGATGGCTACACCTTC. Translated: CASSSGTPDGYTF.

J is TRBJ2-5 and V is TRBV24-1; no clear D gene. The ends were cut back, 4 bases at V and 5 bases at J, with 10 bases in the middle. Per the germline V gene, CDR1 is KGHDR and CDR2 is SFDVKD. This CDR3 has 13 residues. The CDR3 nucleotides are TGTGCCACCAGTGACGGGTCTGGCGAGACCCAGTACTTC. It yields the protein CATSDGSGETQYF.

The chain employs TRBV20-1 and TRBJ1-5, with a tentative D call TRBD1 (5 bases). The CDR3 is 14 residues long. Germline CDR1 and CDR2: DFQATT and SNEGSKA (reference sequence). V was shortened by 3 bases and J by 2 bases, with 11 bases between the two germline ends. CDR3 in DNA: TGCAGTGCTAGTCAGGGCTTGGGCAATCAGCCCCAGCATTTT. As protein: CSASQGLGNQPQHF.

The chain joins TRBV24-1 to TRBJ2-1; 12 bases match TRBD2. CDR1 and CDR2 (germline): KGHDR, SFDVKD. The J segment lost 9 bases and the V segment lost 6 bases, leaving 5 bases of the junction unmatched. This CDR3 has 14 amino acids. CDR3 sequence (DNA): TGTGCCACCAGTCTAGCGGGAGGGCCTGGTGAGCAGTTCTTC. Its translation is CATSLAGGPGEQFF.

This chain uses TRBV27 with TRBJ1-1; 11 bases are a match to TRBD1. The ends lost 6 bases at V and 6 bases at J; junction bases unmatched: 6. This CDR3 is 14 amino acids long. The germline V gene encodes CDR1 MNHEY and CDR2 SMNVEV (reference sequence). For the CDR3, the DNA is TGTGCCAGCAGGCCCCAGGGACAGGGGGCTGAAGCTTTCTTT. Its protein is CASRPQGQGAEAFF.

CDR3 sequence reads: CASGSSRAETQYF. The CDR3 DNA sequence: TGTGCCAGCGGATCCTCTAGAGCGGAGACCCAGTACTTC. V gene TRBV9 combines with J gene TRBJ2-5; D is ambiguous. The V gene lost 7 bases and the J gene lost 5 bases, with 15 bases spanning the gap. The CDR3 is made up of 13 amino acids. The germline CDR1 and CDR2 sequences are SGDLS and YYNGEE. The full variable domain, in which reference TRBV9 and TRBJ2-5 provide the parts outside the CDR3, is DSGVTQTPKHLITATGQRVTLRCSPRSGDLSVYWYQQSLDQGLQFLIQYYNGEERAKGNILERFSAQQFPDLHSELNLSSLELGDSALYFCASGSSRAETQYFGPGTRLLVL.

CDR3 in amino acids: CASSQTGGLQNYGYTF. CDR3 nucleotide sequence: TGCGCCAGCAGCCAGACAGGAGGTCTACAGAACTATGGCTACACCTTC. This chain links TRBV4-3 with TRBJ1-2, with D maybe TRBD1 (6 bases). Deletions cut 3 bases from V and 2 bases from J, with 16 bases between. Germline assignment: CDR1 LGHNA and CDR2 YSLEER. The CDR3 is 16 amino acids.

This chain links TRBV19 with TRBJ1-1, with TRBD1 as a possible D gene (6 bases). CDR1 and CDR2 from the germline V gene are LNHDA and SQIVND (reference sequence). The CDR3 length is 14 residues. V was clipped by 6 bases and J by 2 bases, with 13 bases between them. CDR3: CASSLGTPNTEAFF. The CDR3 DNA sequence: TGTGCCAGTAGCCTCGGGACACCTAACACTGAAGCTTTCTTT.

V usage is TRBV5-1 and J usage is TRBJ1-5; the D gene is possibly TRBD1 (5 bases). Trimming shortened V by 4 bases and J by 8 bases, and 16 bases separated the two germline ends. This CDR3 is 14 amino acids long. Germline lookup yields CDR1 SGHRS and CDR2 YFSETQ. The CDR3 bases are TGCGCCAGCAGCGCAGCGCAGGGTGTCGAGCCCCAGCATTTT. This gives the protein CASSAAQGVEPQHF.

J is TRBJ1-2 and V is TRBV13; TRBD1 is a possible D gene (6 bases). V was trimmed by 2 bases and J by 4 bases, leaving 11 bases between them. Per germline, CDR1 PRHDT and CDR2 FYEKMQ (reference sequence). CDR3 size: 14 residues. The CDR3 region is CASSLWGGTYGYTF. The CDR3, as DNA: TGTGCCAGCAGCTTATGGGGGGGCACCTATGGCTACACCTTC.

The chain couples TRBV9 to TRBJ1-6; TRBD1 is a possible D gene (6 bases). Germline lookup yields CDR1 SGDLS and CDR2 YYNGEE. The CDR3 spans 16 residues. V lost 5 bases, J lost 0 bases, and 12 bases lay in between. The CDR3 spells CASRQGPSSYNSPLHF. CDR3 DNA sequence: TGTGCCAGCAGGCAGGGGCCGAGCTCCTATAATTCACCCCTCCACTTT.

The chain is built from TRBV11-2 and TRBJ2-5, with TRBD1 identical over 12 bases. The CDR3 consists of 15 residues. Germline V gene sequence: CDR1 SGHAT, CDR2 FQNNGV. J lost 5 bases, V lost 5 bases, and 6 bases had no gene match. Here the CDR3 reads CASSRGTGGGETQYF. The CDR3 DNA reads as TGTGCCAGCAGCCGCGGGACAGGGGGCGGTGAGACCCAGTACTTC.

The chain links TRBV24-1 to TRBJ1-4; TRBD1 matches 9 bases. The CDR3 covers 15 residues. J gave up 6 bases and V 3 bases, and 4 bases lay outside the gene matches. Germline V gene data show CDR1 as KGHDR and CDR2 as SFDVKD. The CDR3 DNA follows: TGTGCCACCAGTGATACGGGACAGGGATATGAAAAACTGTTTTTT. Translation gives CATSDTGQGYEKLFF.

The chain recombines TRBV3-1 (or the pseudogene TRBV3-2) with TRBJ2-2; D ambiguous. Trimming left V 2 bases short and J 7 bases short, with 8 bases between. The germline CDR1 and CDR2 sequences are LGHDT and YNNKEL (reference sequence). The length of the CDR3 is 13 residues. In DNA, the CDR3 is TGTGCCAGCAGCCAACAGAACGTCGGGGAGCTGTTTTTT. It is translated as CASSQQNVGELFF.

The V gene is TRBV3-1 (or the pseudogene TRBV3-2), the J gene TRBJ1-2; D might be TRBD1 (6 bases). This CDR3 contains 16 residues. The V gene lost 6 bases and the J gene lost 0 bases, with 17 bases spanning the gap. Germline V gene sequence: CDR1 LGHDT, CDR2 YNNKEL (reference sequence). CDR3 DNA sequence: TGTGCCAGCAGTCGCGAACAGGGTCGAGCTAACTATGGCTACACCTTC. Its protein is CASSREQGRANYGYTF.

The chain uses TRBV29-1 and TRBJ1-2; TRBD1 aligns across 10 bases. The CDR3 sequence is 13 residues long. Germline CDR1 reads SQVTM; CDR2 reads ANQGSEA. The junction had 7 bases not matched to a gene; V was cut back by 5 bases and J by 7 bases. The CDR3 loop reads CSVQGQGLGGYTF. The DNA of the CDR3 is TGCAGCGTTCAGGGACAGGGGTTGGGTGGCTACACCTTC.

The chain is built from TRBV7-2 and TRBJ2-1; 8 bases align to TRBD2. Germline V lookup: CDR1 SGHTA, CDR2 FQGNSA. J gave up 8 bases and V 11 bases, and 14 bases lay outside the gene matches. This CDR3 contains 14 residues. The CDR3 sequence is CAGARGGQGYEQFF. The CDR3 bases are TGTGCCGGGGCCCGCGGGGGGCAAGGCTATGAGCAGTTCTTC.

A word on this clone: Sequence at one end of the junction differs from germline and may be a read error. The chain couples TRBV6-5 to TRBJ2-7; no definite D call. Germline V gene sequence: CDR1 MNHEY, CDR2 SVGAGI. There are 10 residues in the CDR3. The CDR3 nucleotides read TGTGCCAGCAGATACTACGAGCAGTACTTC. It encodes CASRYYEQYF.

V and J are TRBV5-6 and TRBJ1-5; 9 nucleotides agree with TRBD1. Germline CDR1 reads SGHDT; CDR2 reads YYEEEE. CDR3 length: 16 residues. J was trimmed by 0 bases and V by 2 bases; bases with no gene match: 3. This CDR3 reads CASSLWTGVSNQPQHF. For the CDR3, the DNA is TGTGCCAGCAGCTTATGGACAGGGGTTAGCAATCAGCCCCAGCATTTT.

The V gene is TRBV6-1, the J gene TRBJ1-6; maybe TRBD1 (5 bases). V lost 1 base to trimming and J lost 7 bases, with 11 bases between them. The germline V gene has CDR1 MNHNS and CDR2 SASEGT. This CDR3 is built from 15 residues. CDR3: CASSEVGRVNSPLHF. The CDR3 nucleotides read TGTGCCAGCAGTGAAGTTGGCAGGGTAAATTCACCCCTCCACTTT.

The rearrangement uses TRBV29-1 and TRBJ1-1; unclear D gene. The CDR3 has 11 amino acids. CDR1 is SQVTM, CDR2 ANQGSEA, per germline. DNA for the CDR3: TGCAGGGTCGCAGAGAACACTGAAGCTTTCTTT. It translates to CRVAENTEAFF.